The 19 T cell receptor beta chains given below trace back to one sample, sequenced in a study of CD8+ T cells in alopecia areata listed by TCRdb under 2018. The time point label, read with the paper, signifies: around 4 weeks on oral tofacitinib. What the treatment or condition label conveys for this sample: oral pan-JAK inhibitor, 5-10 mg twice daily. The library came from the immunoSEQ multiplex PCR assay. RNA was extracted from all samples and reverse transcribed into cDNA as template for TCR sequencing. Sourced from immuneACCESS, this table was stored by TCRdb with only in-frame sequences that have V and J called. A share of the clones is absent; for the studies checked, an unresolved V gene accounts for under half, and the remainder has no known explanation. A total of 160,000 or so clones appear in this sample, roughly 65% of them only once. The ten biggest clones cover roughly 0.99% of the sample.

The sequencing used CD4+ T cells sorted from blood, collected at week 4, from a patient treated with tofacitinib. Receptors were obtained from a human donor with alopecia areata.

This clone was found a few times. V and J are TRBV7-2 and TRBJ2-7; 8 nucleotides match TRBD1. The CDR3 extends over 16 amino acids. Germline trimming cut 1 base from V and 3 bases from J; bases unmatched to any gene: 8. Germline CDR1 SGHTA, CDR2 FQGNSA. CDR3 DNA: TGTGCCAGCAGCTTAGGGCTCGGACAGGGAATCTACGAGCAGTACTTC. It yields the protein CASSLGLGQGIYEQYF.

V is TRBV11-1 and J is TRBJ2-4, with D perhaps TRBD1 or TRBD2 (5 bases each). In germline, CDR1 is SGHAT, CDR2 FQDESV (reference sequence). V gave up 5 bases and J gave up 8 bases, with 16 bases separating them. This CDR3 is built from 14 residues. CDR3 residues: CASSPRRGDDIQYF. The CDR3 coding sequence is TGTGCCAGCAGCCCGCGAAGGGGAGACGACATTCAGTACTTC.

V usage is TRBV29-1 and J usage is TRBJ2-3; D may be TRBD1 (5 bases). Germline-derived CDR1 and CDR2 are SQVTM and ANQGSEA. CDR3 length: 10 residues. The V and J ends lost 3 bases and 10 bases respectively, with 8 bases between them. The CDR3 is CSVEAGPQYF. The CDR3 nucleotides read TGCAGCGTTGAGGCAGGGCCGCAGTATTTT.

V gene TRBV4-1 combines with J gene TRBJ2-2; 8 nucleotides match TRBD1. With V trimmed by 1 base and J by 6 bases, 4 bases remained unmatched. The CDR3 covers 15 residues. Germline V gives CDR1 MGHRA, CDR2 YSYEKL. The CDR3 loop is CASSQGQGHPGELFF. In nucleotides, the CDR3 is TGCGCCAGCAGCCAAGGACAGGGGCATCCCGGGGAGCTGTTTTTT.

The genes are TRBV2 and TRBJ1-4; 7 bases map to TRBD1. The V gene's germline CDR1 is SNHLY and CDR2 FYNNEI. CDR3 length: 13 residues. With 6 bases clipped from V and 11 bases from J, the junction kept 9 bases outside the gene matches. The CDR3 sequence: CASSYFTGDKLFF. CDR3 sequence (DNA): TGTGCCAGCAGCTACTTCACAGGGGACAAACTGTTTTTT.

V and J are TRBV7-2 and TRBJ2-3, with TRBD2 matching over 8 bases. The CDR3 is made up of 13 amino acids. Per germline, CDR1 SGHTA and CDR2 FQGNSA. Trimming removed 5 bases from V and 6 bases from J; junction bases left unmatched: 4. The CDR3 region has the DNA TGTGCCAGCAGCGCCCGGGAGGGGGATACGCAGTATTTT. This codes for CASSAREGDTQYF.

By its share, this clone is medium-sized. This chain joins TRBV7-2 and TRBJ1-1; no clear D gene. CDR3 length: 14 amino acids. Trimming cost V 1 base and J 3 bases, with 9 bases left between them. Germline V gene lookup returns CDR1 SGHTA and CDR2 FQGNSA. CDR3 nucleotides: TGTGCCAGCAGCTTAGGGGCTACCTACACTGAAGCTTTCTTT. It is translated as CASSLGATYTEAFF.

The chain has TRBV2 and TRBJ2-4; 9 nucleotides line up with TRBD1. CDR1 and CDR2 from the germline V gene are SNHLY and FYNNEI. The V gene end was trimmed by 4 bases and the J gene end by 3 bases; junction bases not matched to a gene: 22. The CDR3 totals 21 residues. The CDR3 region is CASSVFHSGTGRHIIKNIQYF. CDR3 coding DNA: TGTGCCAGCAGTGTATTTCACTCCGGGACAGGGCGTCACATTATCAAAAACATTCAGTACTTC.

This clone was seen a handful of times. The rearrangement uses TRBV14 and TRBJ2-1; D not resolved. Trimming stripped 4 bases from V and 7 bases from J, with 14 bases between. This CDR3 contains 14 residues. Germline lookup yields CDR1 SGHDN and CDR2 FVKESK. DNA for the CDR3: TGTGCCAGCAGCCTTCGCCCACTCGGAAATGAGCAGTTCTTC. Protein sequence: CASSLRPLGNEQFF. Together with reference TRBV14 and TRBJ2-1, the CDR3 gives the full variable domain: EAGVTQFPSHSVIEKGQTVTLRCDPISGHDNLYWYRRVMGKEIKFLLHFVKESKQDESGMPNNRFLAERTGGTYSTLKVQPAELEDSGVYFCASSLRPLGNEQFFGPGTRLTVL.

The chain is built from TRBV6-1 and TRBJ2-7, with 13 bases fitting TRBD2. Trimming took 8 bases from V and 3 from J; bases not matched to a gene: 1. Germline V gene sequence: CDR1 MNHNS, CDR2 SASEGT. The CDR3 length is 13 residues. CDR3: CASRTSGGYEQYF. Written as DNA, the CDR3 is TGTGCCAGCCGGACTAGCGGGGGCTACGAGCAGTACTTC.

This chain connects TRBV27 to TRBJ2-3, with TRBD1 identical over 11 bases. Trimming at V came to 6 bases and at J to 3 bases, leaving 5 bases not matched to a gene. This CDR3 region has 15 residues. In germline, CDR1 is MNHEY, CDR2 SMNVEV (reference sequence). CDR3 residues: CASSLGQGATDTQYF. The CDR3 region has the DNA TGTGCCAGCAGCCTTGGACAGGGGGCAACAGATACGCAGTATTTT.

This clone was seen a handful of times. The V and J genes are TRBV9 and TRBJ1-2; TRBD1 agrees at 8 bases. The germline CDR1 and CDR2 sequences are SGDLS and YYNGEE. This CDR3 contains 15 residues. Trimming at V came to 4 bases and at J to 3 bases, leaving 8 bases not matched to a gene. CDR3 nucleotides: TGTGCCAGCAGCTTACCGGGACAGGAAGACTATGGCTACACCTTC. Its protein product is CASSLPGQEDYGYTF. The variable domain in full, completed from reference TRBV9 and TRBJ1-2, reads DSGVTQTPKHLITATGQRVTLRCSPRSGDLSVYWYQQSLDQGLQFLIQYYNGEERAKGNILERFSAQQFPDLHSELNLSSLELGDSALYFCASSLPGQEDYGYTFGSGTRLTVV.

J is TRBJ1-6 and V is TRBV30; D is unresolved. The germline gives CDR1 GTSNPN, CDR2 SVGIG (reference sequence). V lost 5 bases to trimming and J lost 9 bases, with 11 bases between them. The CDR3 contains 12 residues. Here the CDR3 reads CAWGGYGSPLHF. The CDR3 bases are TGTGCCTGGGGAGGGTACGGTTCACCCCTCCACTTT.

Details on this clone: This sample also contains other DNA sequences that code for the same CDR3. The V gene is TRBV9, the J gene TRBJ2-2; D is uncertain. The germline V gene has CDR1 SGDLS and CDR2 YYNGEE. This CDR3 has 14 amino acids. With 0 bases removed from V and 2 bases from J, the gap between germline ends came to 5 bases. DNA of the CDR3: TGTGCCAGCAGCGTAGCCCTCAACACCGGGGAGCTGTTTTTT. Amino acids: CASSVALNTGELFF.

The gene calls are TRBV6-5 and TRBJ1-5, with TRBD1 matching 9 bases. V was clipped by 4 bases and J by 0 bases; unmatched bases: 4. The CDR3 spans 16 residues. Germline CDR1 and CDR2: MNHEY and SVGAGI. The chain's CDR3 is CASSSHRGLSNQPQHF. CDR3 nucleotide sequence: TGTGCCAGCAGTTCTCACAGGGGGCTTAGCAATCAGCCCCAGCATTTT.

The J gene is TRBJ2-1, the V gene TRBV9, with TRBD2 matching 16 bases. V lost 3 bases and J lost 8; bases outside the gene matches: 5. The CDR3 is 16 residues long. Germline V CDR1 and CDR2: SGDLS, YYNGEE. Written as DNA, the CDR3 is TGTGCCAGCAGCGGGGGGACTAGCGGGGGGGCCTATGAGCAGTTCTTC. Amino acid sequence: CASSGGTSGGAYEQFF.

This clone was counted between two and nine times. V is TRBV2 and J is TRBJ2-3, with unresolved D. The CDR3 contains 11 residues. CDR1 and CDR2 from the germline V gene are SNHLY and FYNNEI. Trimming left V 7 bases short and J 2 bases short, with 4 bases between. CDR3 sequence: CASTPTDTQYF. In nucleotides, the CDR3 is TGTGCCAGCACCCCCACAGATACGCAGTATTTT.

The chain is built from TRBV30 and TRBJ1-5; D is unclear. With 2 bases removed from V and 7 bases from J, the gap between germline ends came to 12 bases. Germline V gives CDR1 GTSNPN, CDR2 SVGIG (reference sequence). The CDR3 consists of 13 residues. As DNA, the CDR3 is TGTGCCTGGAGTCTGGGGTCCATCCAGCCCCAGCATTTT. Translation gives CAWSLGSIQPQHF.

J is TRBJ2-2 and V is TRBV25-1; 7 nucleotides line up with TRBD1. The germline gives CDR1 MGHDK, CDR2 SYGVNS. J lost 1 base, V lost 6 bases, and 5 bases had no gene match. CDR3 length equals 15 residues. This CDR3 reads CASSGQAWNTGELFF. CDR3 nucleotides: TGTGCCAGCAGCGGACAGGCCTGGAACACCGGGGAGCTGTTTTTT.